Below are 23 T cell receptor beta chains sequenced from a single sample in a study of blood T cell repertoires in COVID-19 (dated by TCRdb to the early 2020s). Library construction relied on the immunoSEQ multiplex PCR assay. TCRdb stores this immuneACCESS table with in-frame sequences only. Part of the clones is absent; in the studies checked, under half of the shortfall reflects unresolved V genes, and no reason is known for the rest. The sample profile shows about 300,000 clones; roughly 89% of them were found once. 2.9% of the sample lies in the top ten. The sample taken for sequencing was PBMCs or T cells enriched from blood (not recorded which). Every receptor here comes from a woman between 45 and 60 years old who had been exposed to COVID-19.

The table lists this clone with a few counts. CDR3 sequence: CASSASLDRYGNTIYF. The CDR3 DNA reads TGTGCCAGCAGCGCCTCGCTGGACAGATATGGAAACACCATATATTTT. The genes are TRBV28 and TRBJ1-3; possible D gene TRBD1, 6 bases. The CDR3 sequence is 16 residues long. Trimming stripped 6 bases from V and 3 bases from J, with 18 bases between. Per the germline V gene, CDR1 is MDHEN and CDR2 is SYDVKM.

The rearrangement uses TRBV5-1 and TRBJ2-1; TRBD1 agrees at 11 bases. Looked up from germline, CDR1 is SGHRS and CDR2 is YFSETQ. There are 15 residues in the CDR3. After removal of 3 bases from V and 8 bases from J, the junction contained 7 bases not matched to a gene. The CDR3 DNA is TGCGCCAGCAGCTCCGGGACAGGGGGTTGGGATGAGCAGTTCTTC. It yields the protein CASSSGTGGWDEQFF.

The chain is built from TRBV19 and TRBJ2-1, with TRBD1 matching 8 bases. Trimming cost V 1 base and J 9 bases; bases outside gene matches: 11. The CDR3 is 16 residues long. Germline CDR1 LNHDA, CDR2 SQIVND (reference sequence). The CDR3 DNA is TGTGCCAGTAGTATAGGGCCGGGACAGGTGTCAGGTGAGCAGTTCTTC. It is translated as CASSIGPGQVSGEQFF.

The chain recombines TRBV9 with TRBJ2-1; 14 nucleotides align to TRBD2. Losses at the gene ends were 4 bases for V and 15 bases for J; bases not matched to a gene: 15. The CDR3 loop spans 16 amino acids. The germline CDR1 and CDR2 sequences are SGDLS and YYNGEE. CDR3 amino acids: CASSSGLAGGPPPPFF. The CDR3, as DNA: TGTGCCAGCAGCTCAGGACTAGCGGGGGGCCCACCGCCTCCGTTCTTC.

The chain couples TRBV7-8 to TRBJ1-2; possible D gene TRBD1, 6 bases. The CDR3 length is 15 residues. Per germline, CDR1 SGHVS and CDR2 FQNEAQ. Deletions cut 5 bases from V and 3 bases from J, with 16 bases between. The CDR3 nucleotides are TGTGCCAGCAGCGAGAGGGGGGGCGCTGACTATGGCTACACCTTC. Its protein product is CASSERGGADYGYTF.

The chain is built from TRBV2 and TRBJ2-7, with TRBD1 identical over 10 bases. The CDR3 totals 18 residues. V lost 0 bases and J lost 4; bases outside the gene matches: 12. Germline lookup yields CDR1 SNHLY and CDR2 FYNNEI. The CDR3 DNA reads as TGTGCCAGCAGTGAAGCGCCTGTCGCCGGGACAGGGGTTTACGAGCAGTACTTC. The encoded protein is CASSEAPVAGTGVYEQYF. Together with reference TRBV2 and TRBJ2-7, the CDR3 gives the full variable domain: EPEVTQTPSHQVTQMGQEVILRCVPISNHLYFYWYRQILGQKVEFLVSFYNNEISEKSEIFDDQFSVERPDGSNFTLKIRSTKLEDSAMYFCASSEAPVAGTGVYEQYFGPGTRLTVT.

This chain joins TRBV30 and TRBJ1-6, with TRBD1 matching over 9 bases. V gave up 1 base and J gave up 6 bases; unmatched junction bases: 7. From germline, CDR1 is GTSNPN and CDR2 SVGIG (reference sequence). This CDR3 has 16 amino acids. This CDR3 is CAWSEKTGGSNSPLHF. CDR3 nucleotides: TGTGCCTGGAGTGAAAAGACAGGGGGAAGTAATTCACCCCTCCACTTT.

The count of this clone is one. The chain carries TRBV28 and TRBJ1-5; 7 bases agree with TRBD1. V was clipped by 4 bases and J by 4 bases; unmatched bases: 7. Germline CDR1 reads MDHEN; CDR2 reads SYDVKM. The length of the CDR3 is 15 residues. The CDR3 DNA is TGTGCCAGCAGTTCCCCGGACAGGTCAAATCAGCCCCAGCATTTT. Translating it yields CASSSPDRSNQPQHF.

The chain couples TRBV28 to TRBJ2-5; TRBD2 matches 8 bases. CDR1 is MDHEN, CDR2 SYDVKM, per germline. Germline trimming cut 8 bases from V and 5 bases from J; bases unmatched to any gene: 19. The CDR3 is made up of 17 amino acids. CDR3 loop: CASHQAAGGGFGETQYF. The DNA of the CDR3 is TGTGCCAGCCACCAGGCGGCGGGGGGAGGGTTCGGGGAGACCCAGTACTTC.

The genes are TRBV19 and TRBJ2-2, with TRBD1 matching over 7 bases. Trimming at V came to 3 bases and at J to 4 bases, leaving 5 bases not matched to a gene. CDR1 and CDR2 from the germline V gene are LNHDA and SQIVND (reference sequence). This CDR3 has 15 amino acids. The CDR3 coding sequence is TGTGCCAGTAGTATGTCAGGGGGTGGCACCGGGGAGCTGTTTTTT. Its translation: CASSMSGGGTGELFF.

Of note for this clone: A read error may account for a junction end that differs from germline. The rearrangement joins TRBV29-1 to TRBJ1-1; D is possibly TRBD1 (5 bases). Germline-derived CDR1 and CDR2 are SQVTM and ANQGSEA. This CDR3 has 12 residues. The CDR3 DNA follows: TGCAGCATTGAGGGACTAGACGCTGAAGCTTTCTTT. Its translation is CSIEGLDAEAFF.

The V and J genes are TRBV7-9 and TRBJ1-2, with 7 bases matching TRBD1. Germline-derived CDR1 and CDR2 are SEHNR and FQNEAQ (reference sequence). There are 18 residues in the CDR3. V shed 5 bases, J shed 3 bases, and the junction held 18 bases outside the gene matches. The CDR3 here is CASSHISKGTVDDYGYTF. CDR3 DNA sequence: TGTGCCAGCAGCCATATAAGTAAGGGGACAGTTGATGACTATGGCTACACCTTC.

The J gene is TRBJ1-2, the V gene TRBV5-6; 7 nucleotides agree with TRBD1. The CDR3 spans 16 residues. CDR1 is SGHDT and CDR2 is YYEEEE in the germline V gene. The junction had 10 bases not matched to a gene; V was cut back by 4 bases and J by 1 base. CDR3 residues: CASSHYDRDFNYGYTF. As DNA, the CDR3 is TGTGCCAGCAGCCACTACGACAGGGACTTTAACTATGGCTACACCTTC. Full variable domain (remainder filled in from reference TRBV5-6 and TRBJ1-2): DAGVTQSPTHLIKTRGQQVTLRCSPKSGHDTVSWYQQALGQGPQFIFQYYEEEERQRGNFPDRFSGHQFPNYSSELNVNALLLGDSALYLCASSHYDRDFNYGYTFGSGTRLTVV.

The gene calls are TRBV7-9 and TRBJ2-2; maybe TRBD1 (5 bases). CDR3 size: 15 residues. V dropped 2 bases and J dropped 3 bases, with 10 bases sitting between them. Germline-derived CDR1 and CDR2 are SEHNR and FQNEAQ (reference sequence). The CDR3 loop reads CASSLWLGDTGELFF. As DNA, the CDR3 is TGTGCCAGCAGCTTATGGTTAGGGGACACCGGGGAGCTGTTTTTT.

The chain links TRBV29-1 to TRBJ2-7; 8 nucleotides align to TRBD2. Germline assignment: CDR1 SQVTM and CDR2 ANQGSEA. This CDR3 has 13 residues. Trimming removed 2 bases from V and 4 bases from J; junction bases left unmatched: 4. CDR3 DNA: TGCAGCGTTGAAAAAGCGGGGGAGTACGAGCAGTACTTC. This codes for CSVEKAGEYEQYF.

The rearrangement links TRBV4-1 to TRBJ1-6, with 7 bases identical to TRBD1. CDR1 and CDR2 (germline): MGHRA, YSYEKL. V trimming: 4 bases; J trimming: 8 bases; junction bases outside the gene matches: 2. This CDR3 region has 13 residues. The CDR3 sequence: CASSRDSDSPLHF. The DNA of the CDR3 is TGCGCCAGCAGCCGGGACAGCGATTCACCCCTCCACTTT.

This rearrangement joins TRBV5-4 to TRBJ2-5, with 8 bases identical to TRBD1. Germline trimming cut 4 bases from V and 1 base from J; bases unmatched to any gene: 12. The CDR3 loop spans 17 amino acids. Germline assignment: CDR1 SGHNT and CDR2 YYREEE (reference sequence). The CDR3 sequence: CASSHPTMTGVQETQYF. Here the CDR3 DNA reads TGTGCCAGCAGCCATCCCACAATGACAGGGGTCCAAGAGACCCAGTACTTC.

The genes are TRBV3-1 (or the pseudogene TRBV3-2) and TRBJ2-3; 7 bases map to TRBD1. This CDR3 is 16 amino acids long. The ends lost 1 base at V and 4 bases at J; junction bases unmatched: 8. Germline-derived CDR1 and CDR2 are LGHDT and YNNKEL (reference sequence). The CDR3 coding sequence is TGTGCCAGCAGCCAAGGAAAAGGGGGCAACGCAGATACGCAGTATTTT. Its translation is CASSQGKGGNADTQYF.

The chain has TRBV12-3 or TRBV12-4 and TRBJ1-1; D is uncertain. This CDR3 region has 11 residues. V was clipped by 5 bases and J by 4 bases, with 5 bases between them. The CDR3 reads CASSEATEAFF. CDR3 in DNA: TGTGCCAGCAGTGAGGCCACTGAAGCTTTCTTT.

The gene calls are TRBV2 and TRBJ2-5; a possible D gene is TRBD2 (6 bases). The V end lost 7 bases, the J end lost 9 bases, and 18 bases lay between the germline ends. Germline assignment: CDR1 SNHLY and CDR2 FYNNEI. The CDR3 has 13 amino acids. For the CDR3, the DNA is TGTGCCAGCACAGGGACTCAACCCGGTGCCCAGTACTTC. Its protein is CASTGTQPGAQYF.

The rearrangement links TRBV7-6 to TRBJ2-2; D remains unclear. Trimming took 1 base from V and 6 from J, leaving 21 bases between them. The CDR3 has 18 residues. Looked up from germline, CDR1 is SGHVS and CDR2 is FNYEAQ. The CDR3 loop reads CASSLESSASSRSGELFF. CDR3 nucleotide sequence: TGTGCCAGCAGCTTAGAATCCTCAGCGTCTAGTCGTTCCGGGGAGCTGTTTTTT.

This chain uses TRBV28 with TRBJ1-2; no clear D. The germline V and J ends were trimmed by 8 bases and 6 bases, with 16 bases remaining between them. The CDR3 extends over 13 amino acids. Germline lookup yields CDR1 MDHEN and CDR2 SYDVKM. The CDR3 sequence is CASGPPYMDGYTF. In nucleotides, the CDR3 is TGTGCCAGCGGCCCCCCATATATGGATGGCTACACCTTC.

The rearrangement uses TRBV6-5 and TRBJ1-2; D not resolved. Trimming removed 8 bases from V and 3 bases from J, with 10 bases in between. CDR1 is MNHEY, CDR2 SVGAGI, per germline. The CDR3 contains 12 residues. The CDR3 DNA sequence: TGTGCCAGCGGGAGCGGGTACTATGGCTACACCTTC. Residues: CASGSGYYGYTF.